This record looks at one T cell receptor (beta chain) sequence and its context. Antigen specificity is unknown. Several immunoSEQ plates held equal portions of the genomic DNA taken from each subset. Around 30,000 T cell genomes, or around 0.2 ug DNA, went into the sorted-subset replicate PCRs. Original processing notes: Filtering differed since immunoSEQ provided only junctions, with no quality scores. Generated by immunoSEQ multiplex PCR, the TCRdb table keeps only in-frame clones and is missing some. V, J and clone size were drawn from that table, and D and trimming were deduced from the DNA. Here the sample spans about 600,000 clones, roughly 96% being singletons. Naive CD8 cells, CD45RO-negative and positively selected for CCR7, excluded terminally differentiated effector memory CD45RA+ cells. These data come from a study of shared clonotypes between healthy human individuals. The study, taken as a whole, reports: Among a few donors, roughly 5.4% of naive CD4 clonotypes were found in common.

CDR1 is SGHDN, CDR2 FVKESK, per germline. The CDR3 extends over 17 amino acids. V shed 4 bases and J shed 0 bases, with 16 bases lying between them. The specimen was naive CD8+ T cells sorted from blood. The rearrangement uses TRBV14 and TRBJ2-1; D unresolved. The TCR comes from a woman in her twenties or thirties in good health. CDR3 loop: CASSPYYPPHSYNEQFF. In DNA, the CDR3 is TGTGCCAGCAGCCCCTACTACCCGCCTCACTCCTACAATGAGCAGTTCTTC.